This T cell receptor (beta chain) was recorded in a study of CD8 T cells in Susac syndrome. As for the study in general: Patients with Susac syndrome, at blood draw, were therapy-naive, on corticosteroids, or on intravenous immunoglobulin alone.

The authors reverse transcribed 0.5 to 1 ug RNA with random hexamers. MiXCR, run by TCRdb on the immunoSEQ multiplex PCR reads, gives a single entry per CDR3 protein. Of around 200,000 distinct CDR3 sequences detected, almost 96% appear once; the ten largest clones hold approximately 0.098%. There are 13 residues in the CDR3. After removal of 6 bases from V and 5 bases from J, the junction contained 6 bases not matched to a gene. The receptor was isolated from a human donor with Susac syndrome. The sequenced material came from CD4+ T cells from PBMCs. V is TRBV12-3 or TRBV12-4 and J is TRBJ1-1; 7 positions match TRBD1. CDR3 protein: CASRTGQGTEAFF. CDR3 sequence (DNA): TGTGCCAGCAGGACAGGGCAGGGGACTGAAGCTTTCTTT.